This T cell receptor beta chain was obtained from a study of cytomegalovirus exposure and HLA in healthy donors. The V end lost 4 bases, the J end lost 0 bases, and 11 bases lay between the germline ends. CDR3 length: 16 residues. CDR1 and CDR2 (germline): SGHRS, YFSETQ. Primers: 60 Vbeta forward and 13 Jbeta reverse. Clones were sequenced by immunoSEQ multiplex PCR, and TCRdb holds only the in-frame ones, with some missing. Of fewer than 180,000 clones listed, approximately 85% were seen once; the top ten hold 6% to 6.5%. The rearrangement joins TRBV5-1 to TRBJ2-6, with D perhaps TRBD1 (7 bases). This clonotype was obtained from a man aged 50-60 years in good health and CMV-seropositive. The specimen was PBMCs. CDR3 nucleotides: TGCGCCAGCAGCGGGGGGACAGACTCTGGGGCCAACGTCCTGACTTTC. This gives the protein CASSGGTDSGANVLTF.